The 26 T cell receptor beta chains below were found in one sample sequenced in a study of spatial heterogeneity in lung cancer. TCRdb reanalysed the 5' RACE reads using MiXCR and keeps one entry per CDR3 protein. Altogether almost 75,000 distinct CDR3 sequences are present, 13% being singletons, with the ten largest covering approximately 7.2%. Time point here: sample taken at primary tumor resection. From tumor, nontumor lung or frozen PBMC, whole RNA was taken unsorted for sequencing. The sample consisted of PBMCs, taken at surgery. Receptors originate from a male donor with early-stage non-small cell lung cancer.

The rearrangement links TRBV5-5 to TRBJ2-3; 9 bases are a match to TRBD2. V was pared by 4 bases and J by 0 bases, with 3 bases of the junction left unmatched. The CDR3 is 15 amino acids. Germline V gene lookup returns CDR1 SGHKS and CDR2 YYEKEE (reference sequence). CDR3 nucleotides: TGTGCCAGCAGCCGAACTAGCGGGAGCACAGATACGCAGTATTTT. This codes for CASSRTSGSTDTQYF. Looking up the rest from reference TRBV5-5 and TRBJ2-3 gives the full variable domain: DAGVTQSPTHLIKTRGQQVTLRCSPISGHKSVSWYQQVLGQGPQFIFQYYEKEERGRGNFPDRFSARQFPNYSSELNVNALLLGDSALYLCASSRTSGSTDTQYFGPGTRLTVL.

The chain employs TRBV20-1 and TRBJ2-3; 8 nucleotides align to TRBD2. The CDR3 covers 15 residues. From germline, CDR1 is DFQATT and CDR2 SNEGSKA (reference sequence). V shed 5 bases, J shed 7 bases, and the junction held 14 bases outside the gene matches. The CDR3 DNA sequence: TGCAGTGCTTTCCAAGCGGGAGAGGCGGGCCATACGCAGTATTTT. Protein: CSAFQAGEAGHTQYF.

The V and J genes are TRBV20-1 and TRBJ1-1, with D tentatively TRBD1 (5 bases). The V gene's germline CDR1 is DFQATT and CDR2 SNEGSKA (reference sequence). V was clipped by 6 bases and J by 1 base, with 18 bases between them. This CDR3 has 15 amino acids. The chain's CDR3 is CSAPRPGRGNTEAFF. CDR3 DNA sequence: TGCAGTGCACCCCGGCCAGGGAGGGGGAACACTGAAGCTTTCTTT.

This clonotype was counted ten times or more. V and J are TRBV4-2 and TRBJ2-7, with a tentative D call TRBD1 (5 bases). V was cut by 3 bases and J by 9 bases, with 12 bases left in between. This CDR3 comprises 12 residues. Germline-derived CDR1 and CDR2 are LGHNA and YNFKEQ. The CDR3 nucleotides are TGTGCCAGCAGCCATCCGCAGGGATGGCAGTACTTC. It is translated as CASSHPQGWQYF.

In this sample, this clonotype turned up many times. The rearrangement links TRBV20-1 to TRBJ2-1, with 7 bases fitting TRBD1. The length of the CDR3 is 14 residues. Germline CDR1 reads DFQATT; CDR2 reads SNEGSKA (reference sequence). The junction had 10 bases not matched to a gene; V was cut back by 5 bases and J by 6 bases. The CDR3 reads CSASGAGGSNEQFF. The CDR3 DNA reads TGCAGTGCTTCAGGGGCAGGGGGAAGCAATGAGCAGTTCTTC.

This clonotype was recorded a few times. The V and J genes are TRBV20-1 and TRBJ1-6, with D maybe TRBD1 (5 bases). This CDR3 region has 13 residues. Deletions cut 4 bases from V and 7 bases from J, with 11 bases between. Germline V gene sequence: CDR1 DFQATT, CDR2 SNEGSKA (reference sequence). CDR3 loop: CSATTGTNSPLHF. CDR3 DNA sequence: TGCAGTGCTACAACTGGGACCAATTCACCCCTCCACTTT.

V usage is TRBV11-2 and J usage is TRBJ2-1; maybe TRBD2 (5 bases). The CDR3 totals 12 residues. CDR1 is SGHAT, CDR2 FQNNGV, per germline. The V end was cut by 8 bases, the J end by 10 bases, with 15 bases between. The CDR3 DNA is TGTGCCAGCGGACCCCTGCGGGCAGAGCAGTTCTTC. Protein: CASGPLRAEQFF.

The table lists this clonotype with many counts. The V gene is TRBV7-9, the J gene TRBJ2-7; D may correspond to TRBD1 or TRBD2 (5 bases each). V was shortened by 5 bases and J by 0 bases, with 8 bases between the two germline ends. This CDR3 comprises 13 residues. Germline CDR1 reads SEHNR; CDR2 reads FQNEAQ (reference sequence). CDR3 region: CASSRDGSYEQYF. CDR3 DNA sequence: TGTGCCAGCAGCCGGGACGGCTCCTACGAGCAGTACTTC.

This clonotype has only a few counts. DNA for the CDR3: TGTGCCAGCAGCTTGTTCGGGGACTCTGGAAACACCATATATTTT. It encodes CASSLFGDSGNTIYF. The chain carries TRBV7-9 and TRBJ1-3, with unresolved D. Trimming pared 3 bases from V and 0 bases from J, leaving 9 bases between. CDR1 is SEHNR, CDR2 FQNEAQ, per germline (reference sequence). This CDR3 region has 15 residues.

The CDR3 loop reads CASSQGAGRSADTQYF. The CDR3 nucleotides read TGTGCCAGCAGCCAAGGGGCAGGGCGGTCGGCAGATACGCAGTATTTT. The chain employs TRBV7-3 and TRBJ2-3; possibly TRBD1 for D (5 bases). The V end lost 5 bases, the J end lost 4 bases, and 19 bases lay between the germline ends. In germline, CDR1 is SGHTA, CDR2 FQGTGA. The CDR3 is 16 amino acids.

The rearrangement uses TRBV6-6 and TRBJ2-1; 11 bases line up with TRBD2. The germline CDR1 and CDR2 sequences are MNHNY and SVGAGI (reference sequence). Losses at the gene ends were 10 bases for V and 4 bases for J; bases not matched to a gene: 6. The CDR3 loop spans 14 amino acids. Here the CDR3 reads CATRASGRYNEQFF. CDR3 in DNA: TGTGCCACCAGAGCTAGCGGGAGGTACAATGAGCAGTTCTTC.

This chain uses TRBV5-5 with TRBJ2-3; a possible D gene is TRBD1 (5 bases). V was cut by 0 bases and J by 0 bases, with 11 bases left in between. CDR3 length equals 16 residues. The germline V gene has CDR1 SGHKS and CDR2 YYEKEE (reference sequence). CDR3 loop: CASSLDLQGSTDTQYF. The CDR3 nucleotides are TGTGCCAGCAGCTTGGATCTGCAGGGTAGCACAGATACGCAGTATTTT.

This clonotype was detected ten times or more. The chain recombines TRBV5-6 with TRBJ2-4; D perhaps matches TRBD2 (5 bases). CDR3 length: 14 amino acids. V gave up 3 bases and J gave up 6 bases, with 13 bases separating them. CDR1 and CDR2 from the germline V gene are SGHDT and YYEEEE. CDR3 nucleotide sequence: TGTGCCAGCAGCTCGAGGGCCGGTGGAAACATTCAGTACTTC. Protein product: CASSSRAGGNIQYF.

The gene calls are TRBV25-1 and TRBJ2-1; 9 bases agree with TRBD1. Germline CDR1 and CDR2: MGHDK and SYGVNS. CDR3 length: 15 amino acids. Trimming removed 4 bases from V and 4 bases from J; junction bases left unmatched: 5. The CDR3 region is CASSGLGQGYNEQFF. CDR3 nucleotide sequence: TGTGCCAGCAGTGGGTTGGGACAGGGTTACAATGAGCAGTTCTTC.

CDR3 sequence: CSARDTGAGYGYTF. For the CDR3, the DNA is TGCAGTGCTAGAGATACAGGGGCTGGCTATGGCTACACCTTC. The chain uses TRBV20-1 and TRBJ1-2; the match to TRBD1 covers 7 bases. Germline values: CDR1 DFQATT, CDR2 SNEGSKA (reference sequence). The CDR3 sequence is 14 residues long. After removal of 0 bases from V and 4 bases from J, the junction contained 5 bases not matched to a gene.

Comments on this clonotype: One end of the junction varies from germline; a read error may be responsible. The chain is built from TRBV7-7 and TRBJ2-5; D remains ambiguous. Germline V CDR1 and CDR2: SSHAT, FNYEAQ (reference sequence). The CDR3 sequence is 18 residues long. The CDR3 protein is CASSPAPAVWRNKETQYF. The CDR3 DNA sequence: TGTGCTAGCAGCCCGGCTCCTGCCGTGTGGCGGAATAAAGAGACCCAGTACTTC.

This clonotype was found many times. This chain links TRBV10-3 with TRBJ1-6; 10 positions agree with TRBD1. V lost 8 bases and J lost 10; bases outside the gene matches: 5. The CDR3 extends over 13 amino acids. Looked up from germline, CDR1 is ENHRY and CDR2 is SYGVKD. The CDR3 DNA reads TGTGCCATCGGGACAGGGGAACAATCACCCCTCCACTTT. It is translated as CAIGTGEQSPLHF.

In this sample, this clonotype turned up a few times. This chain links TRBV5-1 with TRBJ2-1; D not resolved. The CDR3 is made up of 14 amino acids. V lost 5 bases, J lost 4 bases, and 13 bases lay in between. CDR1 is SGHRS and CDR2 is YFSETQ in the germline V gene. The CDR3 DNA reads as TGCGCCAGCAGTGTAGAAATACGATACAATGAGCAGTTCTTC. This codes for CASSVEIRYNEQFF.

This clonotype was recorded many times. The rearrangement uses TRBV4-1 and TRBJ1-6; TRBD1 is a possible D gene (5 bases). The CDR3 runs 14 residues. Germline values: CDR1 MGHRA, CDR2 YSYEKL. Trimming pared 10 bases from V and 10 bases from J, leaving 20 bases between. The CDR3 is CATSGRGGFSPLHF. In nucleotides, the CDR3 is TGCGCCACCTCCGGCCGGGGGGGTTTCTCACCCCTCCACTTT.

This clonotype was detected ten times or more. The chain employs TRBV7-9 and TRBJ2-7; D possibly corresponds to TRBD1 (5 bases). Per germline, CDR1 SEHNR and CDR2 FQNEAQ (reference sequence). Trimming pared 1 base from V and 8 bases from J, leaving 9 bases between. The CDR3 extends over 12 amino acids. CDR3 nucleotide sequence: TGTGCCAGCAGCTTAGTGGGGCAACAGCAGTACTTC. Translated, it gives CASSLVGQQQYF. The full variable domain, rest sourced from reference TRBV7-9 and TRBJ2-7, is DTGVSQNPRHKITKRGQNVTFRCDPISEHNRLYWYRQTLGQGPEFLTYFQNEAQLEKSRLLSDRFSAERPKGSFSTLEIQRTEQGDSAMYLCASSLVGQQQYFGPGTRLTVT.

Points on this clonotype: Sequence at one end of the junction differs from germline and may be a read error. The chain carries TRBV10-3 and TRBJ2-3; 12 bases align to TRBD2. In germline, CDR1 is ENHRY, CDR2 SYGVKD. The CDR3 contains 16 residues. In DNA, the CDR3 is TGTGTCATCGGGGAGGGACTAGCGGGCCAGACAGATACGCAGTATTTT. Translating it yields CVIGEGLAGQTDTQYF.

Ten or more counts support this clonotype. The V call is TRBV3-2, the J call TRBJ1-2; the D call TRBD1 from the table was never checked on the DNA. TRBV3-2 is assigned pseudogene status. The CDR3 runs 13 residues. The DNA for the CDR3 is TGTGCCAGCAGCCCGACAGGGCAATATGGCTACACCTTC. Protein sequence: CASSPTGQYGYTF.

The CDR3 reads CASTLEIHTEAFF. The CDR3 DNA follows: TGTGCCAGCACCTTAGAGATACACACTGAAGCTTTCTTT. The chain combines TRBV12-3 or TRBV12-4 with TRBJ1-1; unclear D gene. V was clipped by 7 bases and J by 3 bases, with 12 bases between them. The CDR3 is 13 residues long.

This clonotype was seen only a few times. This chain connects TRBV5-1 to TRBJ2-3, with D perhaps TRBD2 (6 bases). The CDR3 is 16 residues long. Between the trimmed V and J ends, which lost 0 bases and 2 bases, there was a span of 13 bases. Germline CDR1 and CDR2: SGHRS and YFSETQ. CDR3 protein: CASSLGARTNTDTQYF. In DNA form, the CDR3 reads TGCGCCAGCAGCTTGGGGGCCCGGACTAACACAGATACGCAGTATTTT.

This clonotype has just a few counts. The chain employs TRBV10-3 and TRBJ2-5; 11 bases line up with TRBD2. CDR1 and CDR2 (germline): ENHRY, SYGVKD. Trimming took 2 bases from V and 3 from J; bases not matched to a gene: 5. CDR3 length equals 16 residues. The CDR3 DNA sequence: TGTGCCATCAGTGAGCCGGGGACTAGCGGAAAAGAGACCCAGTACTTC. Protein sequence: CAISEPGTSGKETQYF.

This clonotype is medium-sized. This chain links TRBV15 with TRBJ2-7; D gene uncertain. Trimming left V 3 bases short and J 4 bases short, with 10 bases between. CDR3 size: 13 residues. Per the germline V gene, CDR1 is LNHNV and CDR2 is YYDKDF (reference sequence). CDR3 loop: CATSRTRQYEQYF. DNA for the CDR3: TGTGCCACCAGCAGGACCAGGCAGTACGAGCAGTACTTC.